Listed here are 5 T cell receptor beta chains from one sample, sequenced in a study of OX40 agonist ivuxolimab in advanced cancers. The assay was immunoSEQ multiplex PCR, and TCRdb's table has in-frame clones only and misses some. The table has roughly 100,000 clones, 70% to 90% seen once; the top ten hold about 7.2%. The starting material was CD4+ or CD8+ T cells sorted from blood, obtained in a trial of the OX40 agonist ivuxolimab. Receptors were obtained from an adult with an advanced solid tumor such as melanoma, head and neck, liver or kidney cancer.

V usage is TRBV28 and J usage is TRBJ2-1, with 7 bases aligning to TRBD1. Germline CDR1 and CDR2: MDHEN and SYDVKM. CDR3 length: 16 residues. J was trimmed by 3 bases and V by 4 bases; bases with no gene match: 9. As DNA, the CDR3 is TGTGCCAGCAGTTCCACCGGGACAGTAATCTACAATGAGCAGTTCTTC. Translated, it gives CASSSTGTVIYNEQFF.

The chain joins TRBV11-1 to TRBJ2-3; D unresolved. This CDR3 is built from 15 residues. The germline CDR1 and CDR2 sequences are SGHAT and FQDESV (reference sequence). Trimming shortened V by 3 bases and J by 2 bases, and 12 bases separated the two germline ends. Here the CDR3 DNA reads TGTGCCAGCAGCTTTTACGGATCAACCACAGATACGCAGTATTTT. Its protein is CASSFYGSTTDTQYF.

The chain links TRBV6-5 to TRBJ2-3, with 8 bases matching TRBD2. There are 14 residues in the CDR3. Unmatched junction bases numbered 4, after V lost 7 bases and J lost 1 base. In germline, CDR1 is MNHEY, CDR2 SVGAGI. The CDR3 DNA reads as TGTGCCAGCAAGCGGGAGCAGCGCACAGATACGCAGTATTTT. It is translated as CASKREQRTDTQYF.

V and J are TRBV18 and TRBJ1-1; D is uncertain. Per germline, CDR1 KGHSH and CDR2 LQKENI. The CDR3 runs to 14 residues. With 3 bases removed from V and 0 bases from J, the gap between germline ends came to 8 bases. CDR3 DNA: TGTGCCAGCTCACCTAGCCAACTGAACACTGAAGCTTTCTTT. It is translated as CASSPSQLNTEAFF.

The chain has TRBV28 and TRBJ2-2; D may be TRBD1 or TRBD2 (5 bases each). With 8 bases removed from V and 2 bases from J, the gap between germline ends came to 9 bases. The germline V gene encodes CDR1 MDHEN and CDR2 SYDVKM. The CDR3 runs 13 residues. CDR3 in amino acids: CASRDGNTGELFF. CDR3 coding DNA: TGTGCCAGCCGGGACGGCAACACCGGGGAGCTGTTTTTT. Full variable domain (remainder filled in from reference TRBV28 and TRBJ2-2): DVKVTQSSRYLVKRTGEKVFLECVQDMDHENMFWYRQDPGLGLRLIYFSYDVKMKEKGDIPEGYSVSREKKERFSLILESASTNQTSMYLCASRDGNTGELFFGEGSRLTVL.